What follows are 5 T cell receptor beta chains derived from one specimen sequenced in a study of CD8 T cells in Susac syndrome. With random hexamers, roughly 0.5 to 1 ug RNA was reverse transcribed. TCRdb re-analysed the immunoSEQ multiplex PCR reads in MiXCR, keeping a single row per CDR3 protein. The table lists some 97,000 distinct CDR3 sequences, nearly 97% of them singletons, with 0.3% in the top ten. The material sequenced was CD8+ T cells from PBMCs. These receptors were collected from a human donor with Susac syndrome.

This CDR3 reads CSAATSGSYEQYF. CDR3 DNA: TGCAGTGCTGCGACTAGCGGGAGTTACGAGCAGTACTTC. This sequence joins TRBV20-1 and TRBJ2-7; TRBD2 matches at 12 bases. The CDR3 sequence is 13 residues long. CDR1 is DFQATT and CDR2 is SNEGSKA in the germline V gene (reference sequence). Trimming at V came to 5 bases and at J to 4 bases, leaving 3 bases not matched to a gene.

V usage is TRBV6-4 and J usage is TRBJ2-2; D gene ambiguous. Trimming left V 0 bases short and J 4 bases short, with 3 bases between. Per germline, CDR1 MRHNA and CDR2 SNTAGT. This CDR3 is built from 13 residues. The CDR3 sequence is CASSDSGTGELFF. CDR3 DNA: TGTGCCAGCAGTGACTCTGGCACCGGGGAGCTGTTTTTT.

The V call is TRBV27, the J call TRBJ2-7; 7 bases map to TRBD1. CDR3 length: 14 amino acids. Germline V gene sequence: CDR1 MNHEY, CDR2 SMNVEV (reference sequence). V was clipped by 4 bases and J by 3 bases; unmatched bases: 6. This CDR3 is CASSSMTGNYEQYF. The CDR3 DNA reads TGTGCCAGCAGTTCGATGACAGGGAACTACGAGCAGTACTTC.

J is TRBJ2-7 and V is TRBV6-5, with D possibly matching TRBD2 (5 bases). This CDR3 has 14 amino acids. Between the trimmed V and J ends, which lost 8 bases and 3 bases, there was a span of 17 bases. Germline lookup yields CDR1 MNHEY and CDR2 SVGAGI. DNA of the CDR3: TGTGCCAGCGGTCGAATAAGCGGAGACTACGAGCAGTACTTC. This translates into CASGRISGDYEQYF.

The chain joins TRBV5-6 to TRBJ1-5; D might be TRBD1 (5 bases). Trimming shortened V by 1 base and J by 7 bases, and 9 bases separated the two germline ends. This CDR3 is 13 amino acids long. Germline loops: CDR1 SGHDT, CDR2 YYEEEE. The CDR3 is CASSLQGRQPQHF. Written as DNA, the CDR3 is TGTGCCAGCAGCTTGCAGGGACGGCAGCCCCAGCATTTT.